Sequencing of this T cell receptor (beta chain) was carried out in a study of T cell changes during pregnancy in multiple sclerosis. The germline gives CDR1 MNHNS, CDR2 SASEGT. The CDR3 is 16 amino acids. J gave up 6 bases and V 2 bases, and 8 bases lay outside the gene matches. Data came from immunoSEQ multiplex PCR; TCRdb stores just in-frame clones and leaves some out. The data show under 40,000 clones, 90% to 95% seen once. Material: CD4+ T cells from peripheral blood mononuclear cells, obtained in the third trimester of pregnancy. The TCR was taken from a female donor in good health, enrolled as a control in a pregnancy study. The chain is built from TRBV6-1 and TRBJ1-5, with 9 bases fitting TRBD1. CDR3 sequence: CASSEIGTGGIQPQHF. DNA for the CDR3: TGTGCCAGCAGTGAAATCGGAACAGGGGGCATTCAGCCCCAGCATTTT.